This record looks at one T cell receptor beta chain sequence and its context. Its matching antigen is unknown. Per germline, CDR1 SNHLY and CDR2 FYNNEI. This CDR3 spans 15 amino acids. Deletions cut 6 bases from V and 3 bases from J, with 15 bases between. This sample is drawn from a study of beta chain features in type 1 diabetes. Reverse transcribing all isolated RNA meant expressed TCRB transcripts were sequenced. Clones were read by immunoSEQ multiplex PCR, and TCRdb kept only the in-frame ones, dropping some. There are 130,000 or so clones in the sample; 15% to 20% occur only once, and around 2.7% lies in the top ten. Study-level results: All four CD4+ subsets from Type 1 diabetes patients carried moderately but significantly shorter TCRB CDR3s.

The sequence was collected from a man aged 18 to 30 with type 1 diabetes. This rearrangement joins TRBV2 to TRBJ2-4; maybe TRBD1 (6 bases). Sequences were obtained from central memory CD4+ T cells from blood. The CDR3 sequence: CASRVSWGHKNIQYF. The CDR3, as DNA: TGTGCCAGCAGGGTCTCGTGGGGACACAAAAACATTCAGTACTTC.